Each of the 22 T cell receptor beta chains below was sequenced from the same sample in a study of CD8+ T cells in alopecia areata. In each case, RNA was isolated and then reverse transcribed into cDNA as the sequencing template. Measured with immunoSEQ multiplex PCR; TCRdb has only the in-frame clones, and not every one. Of 170,000 or so clones listed, approximately 56% are singletons. The sequencing used CD4+ T cells sorted from blood, collected at week 0. All receptors derive from a human donor with alopecia areata.

V is TRBV6-1 and J is TRBJ1-5, with D perhaps matching TRBD1 (6 bases). V lost 5 bases and J 3 bases, leaving 14 bases between the germline ends. This CDR3 spans 15 amino acids. Germline CDR1 is MNHNS and CDR2 is SASEGT. CDR3 sequence reads: CASSTYGQTNQPQHF. In DNA form, the CDR3 reads TGTGCCAGCAGTACATACGGACAGACCAATCAGCCCCAGCATTTT.

The chain has TRBV4-1 and TRBJ2-3; the D is unclear. The CDR3 covers 11 residues. CDR1 and CDR2 from the germline V gene are MGHRA and YSYEKL. The V end was cut by 4 bases, the J end by 8 bases, with 7 bases between. CDR3 nucleotide sequence: TGCGCCAGCAGCCTCCATGGTACGCAGTATTTT. This codes for CASSLHGTQYF.

A single count supports this clone. The chain couples TRBV5-1 to TRBJ2-1, with D perhaps matching TRBD1 (5 bases). The CDR3 has 12 amino acids. Between the trimmed V and J ends, which lost 4 bases and 6 bases, there was a span of 8 bases. Germline lookup yields CDR1 SGHRS and CDR2 YFSETQ. The CDR3 coding sequence is TGCGCCAGCAGCCAACAGGTCAATGAGCAGTTCTTC. It codes for CASSQQVNEQFF.

This rearrangement joins TRBV19 to TRBJ1-2; D uncertain. Germline V gene data show CDR1 as LNHDA and CDR2 as SQIVND (reference sequence). V was pared by 1 base and J by 2 bases, with 5 bases between. CDR3 length equals 13 residues. The CDR3 coding sequence is TGTGCCAGTAGTATAGGGTACAACTATGGCTACACCTTC. Residues: CASSIGYNYGYTF.

This rearrangement joins TRBV23-1 to TRBJ2-7, with 9 nucleotides matching TRBD1. TRBV23-1 is designated an ORF whose function remains uncertain. Trimming removed 3 bases from V and 2 bases from J; junction bases left unmatched: 5. This CDR3 region has 15 residues. The CDR3 nucleotides read TGCGCCAGCAGTCAGTGGGACAGGGCAGCCTACGAGCAGTACTTC. This gives the protein CASSQWDRAAYEQYF.

The V gene is TRBV5-1, the J gene TRBJ1-2; 7 nucleotides match TRBD1. The germline V gene encodes CDR1 SGHRS and CDR2 YFSETQ. V gave up 0 bases and J gave up 4 bases; unmatched junction bases: 3. This CDR3 comprises 14 residues. CDR3 in DNA: TGCGCCAGCAGCTTGGGAGGGACAGCCTATGGCTACACCTTC. Translated: CASSLGGTAYGYTF. The variable domain in full, completed from reference TRBV5-1 and TRBJ1-2, reads KAGVTQTPRYLIKTRGQQVTLSCSPISGHRSVSWYQQTPGQGLQFLFEYFSETQRNKGNFPGRFSGRQFSNSRSEMNVSTLELGDSALYLCASSLGGTAYGYTFGSGTRLTVV.

The gene calls are TRBV15 and TRBJ2-4; 7 bases are a match to TRBD2. J lost 11 bases, V lost 7 bases, and 11 bases had no gene match. The CDR3 is made up of 13 amino acids. Germline V CDR1 and CDR2: LNHNV, YYDKDF (reference sequence). The chain's CDR3 is CATTSLGRVVQYF. The CDR3 bases are TGTGCCACCACCTCCCTGGGGAGGGTGGTTCAGTACTTC.

Here the CDR3 reads CASSKTGVSGNTEAFF. The CDR3 DNA reads TGTGCCAGCAGTAAGACAGGGGTAAGCGGGAACACTGAAGCTTTCTTT. This chain joins TRBV6-6 and TRBJ1-1; TRBD1 matches 8 bases. J lost 1 base, V lost 5 bases, and 9 bases had no gene match. Germline lookup yields CDR1 MNHNY and CDR2 SVGAGI (reference sequence). CDR3 length: 16 residues.

This chain uses TRBV7-9 with TRBJ2-5; the match to TRBD2 covers 14 bases. The CDR3 is 16 residues long. CDR1 is SEHNR and CDR2 is FQNEAQ in the germline V gene (reference sequence). J gave up 8 bases and V 4 bases, and 9 bases lay outside the gene matches. The CDR3 bases are TGTGCCAGCAGCTCCGCCGGACTAGCGGGAGGACTTACCCAGTACTTC. Encoded protein: CASSSAGLAGGLTQYF.

The chain couples TRBV4-1 to TRBJ2-6; no definite D call. The V end was cut by 2 bases, the J end by 2 bases, with 4 bases between. Per germline, CDR1 MGHRA and CDR2 YSYEKL. The CDR3 sequence is 14 residues long. The CDR3 nucleotides are TGCGCCAGCAGCCAATTACCTGGGGCCAACGTCCTGACTTTC. Translation: CASSQLPGANVLTF.

The chain links TRBV5-1 to TRBJ2-7, with D perhaps matching TRBD1 (5 bases). The CDR3 spans 14 residues. Germline V gene data show CDR1 as SGHRS and CDR2 as YFSETQ. Trimming took off 1 base at V and 6 bases at J, with 14 bases between the two ends. CDR3 coding DNA: TGCGCCAGCAGCTTGAGGACAATATCGGGCGAGCAGTACTTC. Its protein product is CASSLRTISGEQYF.

The CDR3 bases are TGCGCCAGCAGCTTGTCCATGGCCCACCCAAACATTCAGTACTTC. The encoded protein is CASSLSMAHPNIQYF. The rearrangement links TRBV5-1 to TRBJ2-4; D is uncertain. CDR1 is SGHRS and CDR2 is YFSETQ in the germline V gene. V lost 1 base, J lost 6 bases, and 14 bases lay in between. The length of the CDR3 is 15 residues. Using reference TRBV5-1 and TRBJ2-4 for the parts outside the CDR3, the full variable domain is KAGVTQTPRYLIKTRGQQVTLSCSPISGHRSVSWYQQTPGQGLQFLFEYFSETQRNKGNFPGRFSGRQFSNSRSEMNVSTLELGDSALYLCASSLSMAHPNIQYFGAGTRLSVL.

The rearrangement links TRBV2 to TRBJ1-2; the D gene is possibly TRBD1 (6 bases). V dropped 3 bases and J dropped 7 bases, with 18 bases sitting between them. The V gene's germline CDR1 is SNHLY and CDR2 FYNNEI. The CDR3 consists of 15 residues. The DNA for the CDR3 is TGTGCCAGCAGTGAGGGTAGGGACAAAAGCCGTGGCTACACCTTC. Protein sequence: CASSEGRDKSRGYTF.

The chain carries TRBV30 and TRBJ2-1; D unresolved. The V end lost 3 bases, the J end lost 0 bases, and 12 bases lay between the germline ends. This CDR3 has 15 amino acids. CDR1 and CDR2 from the germline V gene are GTSNPN and SVGIG (reference sequence). CDR3 sequence reads: CAWSENTGSYNEQFF. Here the CDR3 DNA reads TGTGCCTGGAGCGAGAACACCGGCTCCTACAATGAGCAGTTCTTC.

Here the CDR3 DNA reads TGTGCCATTAAAACGGTGAACACTGAAGCTTTCTTT. It encodes CAIKTVNTEAFF. This rearrangement joins TRBV10-3 to TRBJ1-1, with unresolved D. Germline CDR1 ENHRY, CDR2 SYGVKD. This CDR3 spans 12 amino acids. Between the trimmed V and J ends, which lost 9 bases and 0 bases, there was a span of 8 bases.

The rearrangement joins TRBV19 to TRBJ2-5; D may be TRBD2 (7 bases). V was trimmed by 4 bases and J by 5 bases, leaving 11 bases between them. The CDR3 totals 13 residues. Germline V gene sequence: CDR1 LNHDA, CDR2 SQIVND (reference sequence). The CDR3 sequence is CASSTGGRETQYF. Written as DNA, the CDR3 is TGTGCCAGTAGTACGGGGGGCCGGGAGACCCAGTACTTC.

This rearrangement joins TRBV6-5 to TRBJ1-6; 9 positions agree with TRBD1. Unmatched junction bases numbered 9, after V lost 6 bases and J lost 9 bases. The CDR3 sequence is 15 residues long. Germline V gene lookup returns CDR1 MNHEY and CDR2 SVGAGI. The CDR3 sequence is CASRRRTGESSPLHF. The CDR3 DNA reads as TGTGCCAGCAGGCGTAGGACAGGGGAGAGTTCACCCCTCCACTTT.

The chain uses TRBV5-6 and TRBJ1-2, with D hard to call. Germline V lookup: CDR1 SGHDT, CDR2 YYEEEE. CDR3 length equals 14 residues. Trimming pared 3 bases from V and 2 bases from J, leaving 11 bases between. CDR3: CASSSVTRNYGYTF. CDR3 nucleotides: TGTGCCAGCAGCTCGGTGACACGGAACTATGGCTACACCTTC.

This clone has just a few counts. This chain connects TRBV5-1 to TRBJ2-2; D gene ambiguous. Germline-derived CDR1 and CDR2 are SGHRS and YFSETQ. The CDR3 is 14 residues long. Trimming cost V 1 base and J 4 bases, with 8 bases left between them. CDR3 bases: TGCGCCAGCAGCTTGATGGTTAGCACCGGGGAGCTGTTTTTT. Encoded protein: CASSLMVSTGELFF. Combining the CDR3 with reference TRBV5-1 and TRBJ2-2 gives the whole variable domain KAGVTQTPRYLIKTRGQQVTLSCSPISGHRSVSWYQQTPGQGLQFLFEYFSETQRNKGNFPGRFSGRQFSNSRSEMNVSTLELGDSALYLCASSLMVSTGELFFGEGSRLTVL.

V usage is TRBV11-2 and J usage is TRBJ2-5; D may be TRBD1 (7 bases). This CDR3 has 14 residues. CDR1 SGHAT and CDR2 FQNNGV come from the germline V gene. Trimming removed 5 bases at V and 1 base at J, with 11 bases between. The CDR3, as DNA: TGTGCCAGCAGCCCCCAGGGGGGCCAAGAGACCCAGTACTTC. It yields the protein CASSPQGGQETQYF. The variable domain in full, with the rest retrieved from reference TRBV11-2 and TRBJ2-5, is EAGVAQSPRYKIIEKRQSVAFWCNPISGHATLYWYQQILGQGPKLLIQFQNNGVVDDSQLPKDRFSAERLKGVDSTLKIQPAKLEDSAVYLCASSPQGGQETQYFGPGTRLLVL.

This chain links TRBV2 with TRBJ2-3; 9 nucleotides agree with TRBD1. V was pared by 5 bases and J by 6 bases, with 6 bases of the junction left unmatched. The CDR3 is 14 amino acids. Germline V gene data show CDR1 as SNHLY and CDR2 as FYNNEI. The CDR3 nucleotides read TGTGCCAGCAGTCGAACAGGGGGCGCGGATACGCAGTATTTT. It codes for CASSRTGGADTQYF.

The chain recombines TRBV29-1 with TRBJ1-1, with a possible D match to TRBD1 (5 bases). Trimming shortened V by 4 bases and J by 4 bases, and 13 bases separated the two germline ends. This CDR3 has 13 residues. Germline V lookup: CDR1 SQVTM, CDR2 ANQGSEA. In DNA, the CDR3 is TGCAGCGTTGCCGGGGGATTGGGCACTGAAGCTTTCTTT. This encodes CSVAGGLGTEAFF.